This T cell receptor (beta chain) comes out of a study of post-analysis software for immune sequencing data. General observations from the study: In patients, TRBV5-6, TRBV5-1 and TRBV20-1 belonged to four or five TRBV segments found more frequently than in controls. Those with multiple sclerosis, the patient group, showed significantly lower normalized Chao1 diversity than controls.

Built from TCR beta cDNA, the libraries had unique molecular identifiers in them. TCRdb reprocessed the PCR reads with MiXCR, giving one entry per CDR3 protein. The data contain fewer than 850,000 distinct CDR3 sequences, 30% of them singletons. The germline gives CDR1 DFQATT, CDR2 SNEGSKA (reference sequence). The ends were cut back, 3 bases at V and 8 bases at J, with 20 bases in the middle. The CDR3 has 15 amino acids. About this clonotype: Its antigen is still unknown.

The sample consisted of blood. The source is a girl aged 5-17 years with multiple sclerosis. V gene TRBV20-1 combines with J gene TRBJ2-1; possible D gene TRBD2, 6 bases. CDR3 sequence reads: CSARRGGLELHEQFF. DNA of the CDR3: TGCAGTGCTAGGAGAGGAGGGTTGGAGTTGCATGAGCAGTTCTTC.